These T cell receptor beta chains were read from a single sample in a study of CD8 T cells in Susac syndrome. Using its own MiXCR run on the immunoSEQ multiplex PCR reads, TCRdb lists one record per CDR3 protein. Seen here are roughly 89,000 distinct CDR3 sequences, 95% to 96% observed once, and the top ten hold approximately 0.42%. The sequenced sample consisted of CD8+ T cells from PBMCs. All receptors derive from a human donor with Susac syndrome. CDR3s include the opening cysteine and the closing phenylalanine or tryptophan. Each record gives: CDR3 length, J gene, D gene, V gene, clone size, CDR3 DNA, CDR3 protein. A D gene is named only where the DNA matches it firmly. Clone sizes are given selectively: once, few, many, or a class where the clone is expanded.

>12|TRBJ2-2|.|TRBV12-3/TRBV12-4|.
TGTGCCAGCAACCCTAACACCGGGGAGCTGTTTTTT
CASNPNTGELFF
>17|TRBJ2-7|TRBD2|TRBV20-1|once
TGCAGTGCGCAACCGGGACTAGCGGGAGGGGATCTACGAGGGCAGTACTTC
CSAQPGLAGGDLRGQYF
>16|TRBJ2-2|.|TRBV6-6|.
TGTGCCAGCAGTACCTGGTTCCCGGGGCCGACCGGGGAGCTGTTTTTT
CASSTWFPGPTGELFF
>14|TRBJ2-5|TRBD2|TRBV27|.
TGTGCCAGCAGTGGGGCGGGGGGCCAGGAGACCCAGTACTTC
CASSGAGGQETQYF
>12|TRBJ2-3|.|TRBV6-5|.
TGTGCCAGCAGCCCCGACTATTTGACGCAGTATTTT
CASSPDYLTQYF
>18|TRBJ2-2|TRBD2|TRBV29-1|.
TGCAGCGTTGAACTGGCCCCTAGCGGGAGGGCGAACACCGGGGAGCTGTTTTTT
CSVELAPSGRANTGELFF
>16|TRBJ2-5|.|TRBV20-1|.
TGCAGTGCTAGAGATAGGTTTGCAGACCTCCAAGAGACCCAGTACTTC
CSARDRFADLQETQYF
>13|TRBJ2-3|.|TRBV3-1|.
TGTGCCAGCAGCGGACGGGGGACAGATACGCAGTATTTT
CASSGRGTDTQYF
>14|TRBJ2-5|.|TRBV7-9|.
TGTGCCAGCAGTAAAAGACAGGCCGAGGGCGCCCAGTACTTC
CASSKRQAEGAQYF
>18|TRBJ2-1|.|TRBV7-8|.
TGTGCCAGCAGCTTAGGAGGACCAGTCATCATTCAGAAGAATGAGCAGTTCTTC
CASSLGGPVIIQKNEQFF
>13|TRBJ2-1|TRBD2|TRBV6-4|.
TGTGCCAGCAGTGCCGGGACTAGCAATGAGCAGTTCTTC
CASSAGTSNEQFF
>14|TRBJ2-1|.|TRBV30|.
TGTGCCTGGAGTTCTGAGGCCTCCTACAATGAGCAGTTCTTC
CAWSSEASYNEQFF
>13|TRBJ1-1|TRBD1|TRBV27|.
TGTGCCAGCCTCAGGGGGCTTGGCACTGAAGCTTTCTTT
CASLRGLGTEAFF
>12|TRBJ2-1|.|TRBV9|.
TGTGCCAGCAGCGTAGTTGGGGATGAGCAGTTCTTC
CASSVVGDEQFF
>15|TRBJ1-1|TRBD1|TRBV29-1|.
TGCAGCGTTGGTCCTCGGGACAGCTGGAACACTGAAGCTTTCTTT
CSVGPRDSWNTEAFF
>12|TRBJ2-1|.|TRBV11-2|.
TGTGCCAGCATCTCGCAGGGACGTGAGCAGTTCTTC
CASISQGREQFF
>16|TRBJ2-1|.|TRBV20-1|.
TGCAGTGCTAGACTAGCCACGATTCCCCAATACAATGAGCAGTTCTTC
CSARLATIPQYNEQFF
>12|TRBJ1-2|.|TRBV25-1|.
TGTGCCAGCAGTGACATCGGCTATGGCTACACCTTC
CASSDIGYGYTF
>12|TRBJ2-5|.|TRBV20-1|.
TGCAGTGCTCCGGGACTGATAGAGACCCAGTACTTC
CSAPGLIETQYF
>17|TRBJ1-1|TRBD1|TRBV30|.
TGTGCCTGGAGTCGGGACAGGGGGTGTATCATGAACACTGAAGCTTTCTTT
CAWSRDRGCIMNTEAFF
>13|TRBJ2-2|TRBD2|TRBV30|.
TGTGCCTGGAGTGTGGGAGGGGCCGGGGAGCTGTTTTTT
CAWSVGGAGELFF
>14|TRBJ1-2|TRBD1|TRBV20-1|.
TGCAGTGCTAGAGATACCGGGACAGGGTATGGCTACACCTTC
CSARDTGTGYGYTF
>14|TRBJ2-5|.|TRBV7-7|.
TGTGCTAGCAGCTCCGCGAGCGAACAAGAGACCCAGTACTTC
CASSSASEQETQYF
>14|TRBJ2-1|.|TRBV29-1|.
TGCAGCGTTGAAGATCCTCGGACGAACAATGAGCAGTTCTTC
CSVEDPRTNNEQFF
>17|TRBJ1-1|.|TRBV20-1|.
TGCAGTGCTAGAGATATCTCCGAGCAGCGAAGGAACACTGAAGCTTTCTTT
CSARDISEQRRNTEAFF
>14|TRBJ2-1|TRBD1|TRBV6-5|.
TGTGCCAGCAGTTACAGGGGGCCCAACAATGAGCAGTTCTTC
CASSYRGPNNEQFF